Listed here are 25 T cell receptor beta chains from one sample, sequenced in a study of Ad26.COV2.S vaccination and SARS-CoV-2 variants. Indicated treatment: some 20 received Ad26.COV2.S at low or high dose, single or two shots; about 5 received placebo; per-sample allocation not given. Samples came from day 63 after the first vaccine or placebo injection. Clones were read by immunoSEQ multiplex PCR, and TCRdb kept only the in-frame ones, dropping some. The table has 500,000 or so clones, roughly nine tenths seen once. The sequences come from peripheral blood, collected in a trial of Ad26.COV2.S vaccine versus placebo. Every receptor here comes from a person aged 18 to 65 who received the Ad26.COV2.S COVID-19 vaccine or a placebo.

This clone came up once. The chain carries TRBV5-6 and TRBJ1-2, with unresolved D. This CDR3 spans 14 amino acids. Trimming pared 4 bases from V and 4 bases from J, leaving 14 bases between. The V gene's germline CDR1 is SGHDT and CDR2 YYEEEE. In DNA form, the CDR3 reads TGTGCCAGCAGCCGCATGGACGTAGGCTATGGCTACACCTTC. Translation gives CASSRMDVGYGYTF.

The V gene is TRBV21-1, the J gene TRBJ2-2; TRBD1, as called in the table, went unchecked against the DNA. TRBV21-1 is labeled a pseudogene. The CDR3 totals 13 residues. CDR3 loop: CASSNDGSGELFF. CDR3 bases: TGTGCCAGCAGCAACGATGGCTCCGGGGAGCTGTTTTTT.

The chain has TRBV16 and TRBJ2-3; perhaps D is TRBD1 or TRBD2 (5 bases each). The CDR3 spans 13 residues. V was pared by 4 bases and J by 9 bases, with 14 bases between. Germline CDR1 KGHSY, CDR2 FQNENV. The CDR3 nucleotides are TGTGCCAGCAGCCTGTGGGGGACGAGCACGCAGTATTTT. Translating gives CASSLWGTSTQYF.

V is TRBV7-2 and J is TRBJ2-7; no reliable D call. V was trimmed by 1 base and J by 0 bases, leaving 7 bases between them. Germline V gene data show CDR1 as SGHTA and CDR2 as FQGNSA. CDR3 size: 14 residues. CDR3 in DNA: TGTGCCAGCAGCTTAGTGGGGTTCTCCTACGAGCAGTACTTC. Residues: CASSLVGFSYEQYF.

The rearrangement links TRBV5-1 to TRBJ1-4; the match to TRBD1 covers 9 bases. V lost 6 bases to trimming and J lost 2 bases; unmatched junction nucleotides: 14. The CDR3 runs 18 residues. In germline, CDR1 is SGHRS, CDR2 YFSETQ. Here the CDR3 reads CASTTGTGRLGTNEKLFF. CDR3 DNA: TGCGCCAGCACTACCGGGACAGGGAGGTTAGGTACTAATGAAAAACTGTTTTTT.

This chain joins TRBV2 and TRBJ1-5, with D possibly TRBD1 on 5 matching bases. Trimming shortened V by 6 bases and J by 4 bases, and 10 bases separated the two germline ends. The CDR3 sequence is 13 residues long. Looked up from germline, CDR1 is SNHLY and CDR2 is FYNNEI. CDR3 sequence reads: CASRWDLNQPQHF. CDR3 DNA: TGTGCCAGCAGGTGGGACCTTAATCAGCCCCAGCATTTT.

The J gene is TRBJ1-2, the V gene TRBV6-2 or TRBV6-3; TRBD1 is a possible D gene (6 bases). Germline values: CDR1 MNHEY, CDR2 SVGEGT. V gave up 4 bases and J gave up 2 bases, with 11 bases separating them. The CDR3 runs to 14 residues. The CDR3, as DNA: TGTGCCAGCAGTTCTCCCAGGGGCAACTATGGCTACACCTTC. The encoded protein is CASSSPRGNYGYTF.

V gene TRBV3-1 (or the pseudogene TRBV3-2) combines with J gene TRBJ2-1; D ambiguous. This CDR3 has 15 residues. V dropped 0 bases and J dropped 4 bases, with 10 bases sitting between them. Germline CDR1 LGHDT, CDR2 YNNKEL (reference sequence). CDR3: CASSQDWRTYNEQFF. The CDR3 bases are TGTGCCAGCAGCCAAGATTGGCGCACTTACAATGAGCAGTTCTTC.

A single count supports this clone. The rearrangement uses TRBV5-4 and TRBJ1-2, with 7 bases identical to TRBD1. This CDR3 has 14 residues. V shed 4 bases, J shed 5 bases, and the junction held 8 bases outside the gene matches. In germline, CDR1 is SGHNT, CDR2 YYREEE (reference sequence). CDR3 protein: CASSRMGTAYGYTF. DNA for the CDR3: TGTGCCAGCAGCCGAATGGGGACAGCTTATGGCTACACCTTC. Based on the CDR3 plus reference TRBV5-4 and TRBJ1-2, the full variable domain is ETGVTQSPTHLIKTRGQQVTLRCSSQSGHNTVSWYQQALGQGPQFIFQYYREEENGRGNFPPRFSGLQFPNYSSELNVNALELDDSALYLCASSRMGTAYGYTFGSGTRLTVV.

This clone was detected once. The chain carries TRBV9 and TRBJ2-1; D gene uncertain. Germline CDR1 and CDR2: SGDLS and YYNGEE. The CDR3 is 15 amino acids. The V end was cut by 0 bases, the J end by 9 bases, with 16 bases between. The CDR3, as DNA: TGTGCCAGCAGCGTAGAAGCGCAAGCGATTACTGAGCAGTTCTTC. Protein sequence: CASSVEAQAITEQFF.

The rearrangement uses TRBV27 and TRBJ2-1, with TRBD2 matching 13 bases. Per germline, CDR1 MNHEY and CDR2 SMNVEV (reference sequence). The CDR3 runs 17 residues. Trimming cost V 4 bases and J 6 bases; bases outside gene matches: 9. The CDR3 sequence is CASSSRGLAGVSNEQFF. The CDR3, as DNA: TGTGCCAGCAGTTCTCGTGGACTAGCGGGAGTGTCCAATGAGCAGTTCTTC.

The chain combines TRBV27 with TRBJ2-1; TRBD1 aligns across 8 bases. CDR3 length: 15 amino acids. Germline assignment: CDR1 MNHEY and CDR2 SMNVEV (reference sequence). Trimming at V came to 4 bases and at J to 3 bases, leaving 5 bases not matched to a gene. CDR3 in amino acids: CASSSQGTGYNEQFF. The CDR3 DNA sequence: TGTGCCAGCAGTTCACAGGGGACAGGCTACAATGAGCAGTTCTTC.

The genes are TRBV7-3 and TRBJ2-3, with TRBD2 matching over 12 bases. The CDR3 totals 16 residues. Germline-derived CDR1 and CDR2 are SGHTA and FQGTGA. V was pared by 4 bases and J by 3 bases, with 5 bases of the junction left unmatched. The CDR3 sequence is CASSWLAGGGTDTQYF. The CDR3 nucleotides are TGTGCCAGCAGCTGGCTAGCGGGAGGGGGGACAGATACGCAGTATTTT.

This clone was detected once. CDR3 nucleotides: TGTGCCAGCAGGGATACAGGGGTTAGTACAGATACGCAGTATTTT. The encoded protein is CASRDTGVSTDTQYF. The chain recombines TRBV28 with TRBJ2-3; 7 positions agree with TRBD1. This CDR3 has 15 residues. J gave up 3 bases and V 6 bases, and 9 bases lay outside the gene matches. CDR1 is MDHEN and CDR2 is SYDVKM in the germline V gene.

The chain uses TRBV9 and TRBJ2-2; D possibly matches TRBD1 or TRBD2 (5 bases each). The CDR3 runs to 16 residues. The ends were cut back, 2 bases at V and 0 bases at J, with 11 bases in the middle. Germline CDR1 reads SGDLS; CDR2 reads YYNGEE. The CDR3 spells CASSVVGTPNTGELFF. CDR3 coding DNA: TGTGCCAGCAGCGTTGTAGGGACCCCGAACACCGGGGAGCTGTTTTTT.

V and J are TRBV6-5 and TRBJ2-7; the D call may be TRBD1 or TRBD2 (5 bases each). Germline lookup yields CDR1 MNHEY and CDR2 SVGAGI. V was cut by 0 bases and J by 0 bases, with 12 bases left in between. This CDR3 spans 16 amino acids. The CDR3 DNA is TGTGCCAGCAGTTACTCGGGGGTAGGGAGCTCCTACGAGCAGTACTTC. Its translation: CASSYSGVGSSYEQYF.

The chain links TRBV5-4 to TRBJ1-4; maybe TRBD1 (5 bases). CDR3 length: 15 residues. Trimming shortened V by 2 bases and J by 6 bases, and 14 bases separated the two germline ends. The germline V gene encodes CDR1 SGHNT and CDR2 YYREEE (reference sequence). Written as DNA, the CDR3 is TGTGCCAGCAGCTTCGCTGGGCAGGGTTATGAAAAACTGTTTTTT. This gives the protein CASSFAGQGYEKLFF.

The rearrangement links TRBV19 to TRBJ2-7, with a weak D call TRBD1 (5 bases). The length of the CDR3 is 13 residues. Germline V gives CDR1 LNHDA, CDR2 SQIVND (reference sequence). V gave up 3 bases and J gave up 0 bases, with 6 bases separating them. CDR3 region: CASSIQGSYEQYV. The DNA of the CDR3 is TGTGCCAGTAGTATTCAGGGCTCCTACGAGCAGTACGTC.

This clone was detected a few times. The chain employs TRBV19 and TRBJ2-5; no definite D call. Trimming pared 6 bases from V and 4 bases from J, leaving 9 bases between. CDR1 is LNHDA and CDR2 is SQIVND in the germline V gene (reference sequence). CDR3 length: 12 amino acids. CDR3 coding DNA: TGTGCCAGTAGCGAGAGTGGAGAGACCCAGTACTTC. It translates to CASSESGETQYF.

This chain joins TRBV7-6 and TRBJ2-2; D is uncertain. V was pared by 0 bases and J by 3 bases, with 11 bases between. This CDR3 has 16 amino acids. Germline V gene data show CDR1 as SGHVS and CDR2 as FNYEAQ. The CDR3 DNA is TGTGCCAGCAGCTTAGCTGGTGGGCCTGACACCGGGGAGCTGTTTTTT. Translation gives CASSLAGGPDTGELFF.

The chain employs TRBV7-3 and TRBJ2-3; D could derive from TRBD1 or TRBD2 (5 bases each). Germline loops: CDR1 SGHTA, CDR2 FQGTGA. This CDR3 comprises 15 residues. V was cut by 2 bases and J by 4 bases, with 13 bases left in between. Here the CDR3 reads CASSLLGPPPDTQYF. CDR3 bases: TGTGCCAGCAGCTTACTGGGACCACCCCCAGATACGCAGTATTTT. The variable domain in full, completed from reference TRBV7-3 and TRBJ2-3, reads GAGVSQTPSNKVTEKGKYVELRCDPISGHTALYWYRQSLGQGPEFLIYFQGTGAADDSGLPNDRFFAVRPEGSVSTLKIQRTERGDSAVYLCASSLLGPPPDTQYFGPGTRLTVL.

The chain employs TRBV10-3 and TRBJ2-1; 13 positions agree with TRBD2. The CDR3 covers 16 residues. Germline values: CDR1 ENHRY, CDR2 SYGVKD. V lost 6 bases, J lost 6 bases, and 8 bases stayed unmatched. The CDR3 spells CAISRTSGGARNEQFF. The DNA of the CDR3 is TGTGCCATCAGCCGTACTAGCGGGGGGGCCCGCAATGAGCAGTTCTTC.

V gene TRBV4-3 combines with J gene TRBJ2-1; TRBD1 agrees at 7 bases. Germline V gives CDR1 LGHNA, CDR2 YSLEER. This CDR3 contains 11 residues. The V gene end was trimmed by 3 bases and the J gene end by 13 bases; junction bases not matched to a gene: 3. The CDR3 is CASSHGTAQFF. The DNA for the CDR3 is TGCGCCAGCAGCCACGGGACAGCTCAGTTCTTC.

The chain recombines TRBV7-9 with TRBJ2-7; D perhaps matches TRBD1 (6 bases). V lost 5 bases, J lost 3 bases, and 11 bases lay in between. The CDR3 loop spans 13 amino acids. Per the germline V gene, CDR1 is SEHNR and CDR2 is FQNEAQ (reference sequence). This CDR3 reads CASSRDTYYEQYV. In nucleotides, the CDR3 is TGTGCCAGCAGCCGGGACACTTACTACGAGCAGTACGTC.

The V call is TRBV27, the J call TRBJ2-7; 7 nucleotides match TRBD2. The CDR3 sequence is 13 residues long. CDR1 is MNHEY and CDR2 is SMNVEV in the germline V gene (reference sequence). With 3 bases clipped from V and 1 base from J, the junction kept 0 bases outside the gene matches. The CDR3 nucleotides are TGTGCCAGCAGTTTGGGGGGGTCCTACGAGCAGTACTTC. Translation gives CASSLGGSYEQYF.